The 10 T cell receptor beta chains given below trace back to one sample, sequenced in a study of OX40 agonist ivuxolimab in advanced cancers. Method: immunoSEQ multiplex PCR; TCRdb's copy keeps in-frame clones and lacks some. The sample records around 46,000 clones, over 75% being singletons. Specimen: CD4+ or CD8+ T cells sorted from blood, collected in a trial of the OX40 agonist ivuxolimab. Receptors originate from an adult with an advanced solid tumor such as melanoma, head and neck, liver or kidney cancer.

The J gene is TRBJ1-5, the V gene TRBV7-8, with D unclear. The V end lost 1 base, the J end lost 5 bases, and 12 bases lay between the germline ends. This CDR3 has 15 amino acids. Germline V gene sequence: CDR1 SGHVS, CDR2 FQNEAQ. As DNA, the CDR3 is TGTGCCAGCAGCTTAGGTCAGCTCCGTGATCAGCCCCAGCATTTT. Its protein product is CASSLGQLRDQPQHF.

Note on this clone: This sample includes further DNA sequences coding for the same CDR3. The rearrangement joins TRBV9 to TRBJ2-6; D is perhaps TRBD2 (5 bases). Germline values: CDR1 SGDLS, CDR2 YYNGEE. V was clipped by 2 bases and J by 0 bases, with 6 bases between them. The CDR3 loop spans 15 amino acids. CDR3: CASSVGGSGANVLTF. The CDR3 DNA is TGTGCCAGCAGCGTTGGAGGCTCTGGGGCCAACGTCCTGACTTTC.

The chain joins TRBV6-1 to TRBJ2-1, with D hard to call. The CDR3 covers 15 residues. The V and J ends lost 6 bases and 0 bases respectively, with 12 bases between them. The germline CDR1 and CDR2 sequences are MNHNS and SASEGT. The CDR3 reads CASRQTSSSYNEQFF. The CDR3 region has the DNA TGTGCCAGCAGGCAGACATCGAGCTCCTACAATGAGCAGTTCTTC.

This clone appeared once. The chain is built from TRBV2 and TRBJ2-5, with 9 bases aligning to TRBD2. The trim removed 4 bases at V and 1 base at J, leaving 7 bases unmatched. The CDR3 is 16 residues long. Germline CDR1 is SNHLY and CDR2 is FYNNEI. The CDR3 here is CASSAAGGLTQETQYF. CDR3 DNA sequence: TGTGCCAGCAGTGCAGCGGGGGGCCTAACCCAAGAGACCCAGTACTTC.

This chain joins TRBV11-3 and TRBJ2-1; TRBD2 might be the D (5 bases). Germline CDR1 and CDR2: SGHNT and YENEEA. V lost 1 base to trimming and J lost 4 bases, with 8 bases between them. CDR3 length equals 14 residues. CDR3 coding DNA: TGTGCCAGCAGCTTAGCCGGACTTTACAATGAGCAGTTCTTC. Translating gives CASSLAGLYNEQFF.

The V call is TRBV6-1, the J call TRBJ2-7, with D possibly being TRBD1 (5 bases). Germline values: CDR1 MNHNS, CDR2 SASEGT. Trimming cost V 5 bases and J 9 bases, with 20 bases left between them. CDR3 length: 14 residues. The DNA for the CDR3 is TGTGCCAGCAGTCCCGCCCCGGACACTACCCGGCAGTACGTC. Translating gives CASSPAPDTTRQYV.

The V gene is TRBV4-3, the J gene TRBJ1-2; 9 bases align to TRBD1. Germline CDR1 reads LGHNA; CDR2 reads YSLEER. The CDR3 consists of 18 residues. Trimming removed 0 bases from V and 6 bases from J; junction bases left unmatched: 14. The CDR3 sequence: CASSQEAGTGYMVDGYTF. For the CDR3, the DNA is TGCGCCAGCAGCCAAGAAGCAGGGACAGGGTATATGGTCGATGGCTACACCTTC.

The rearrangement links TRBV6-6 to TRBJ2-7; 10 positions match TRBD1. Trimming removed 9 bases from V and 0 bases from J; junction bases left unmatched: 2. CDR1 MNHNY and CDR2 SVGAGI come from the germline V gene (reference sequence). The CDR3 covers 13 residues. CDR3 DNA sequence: TGTGCCAGTAGGGACAGGGGCTCCTACGAGCAGTACGTC. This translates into CASRDRGSYEQYV.

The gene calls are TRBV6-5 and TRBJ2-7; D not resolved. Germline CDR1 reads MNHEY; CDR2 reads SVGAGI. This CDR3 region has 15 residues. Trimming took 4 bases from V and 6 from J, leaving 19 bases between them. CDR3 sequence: CASSFNLGPTAEQYF. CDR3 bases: TGTGCCAGCAGTTTCAACCTAGGTCCCACGGCCGAGCAGTACTTC.

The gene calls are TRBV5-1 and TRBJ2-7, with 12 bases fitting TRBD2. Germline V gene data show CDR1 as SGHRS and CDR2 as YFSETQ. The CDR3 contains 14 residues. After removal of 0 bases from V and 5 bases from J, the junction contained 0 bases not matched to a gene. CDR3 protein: CASSLGLAGDEQYV. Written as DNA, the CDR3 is TGCGCCAGCAGCTTGGGACTAGCGGGGGACGAGCAGTACGTC.